This T cell receptor (beta chain) comes out of a study of T-cell memory formation after mild COVID-19. This CDR3 has 17 amino acids. Germline V CDR1 and CDR2: LGHNA, YSLEER. After removal of 3 bases from V and 5 bases from J, the junction contained 5 bases not matched to a gene. Concerning this clonotype itself: The target antigen is unknown.

Study-wide points: The finding that pre-infection memory included some responding clones suggested that cross-reactive memory joined. Clones contracting over day 15 to 85 were CD4/CD8 balanced, with later expanders leaning CD4+. For second-wave clones that peaked at day 37, SARS-CoV-2 specificity went unverified.

One entry per CDR3 protein, called by TCRdb with MiXCR from the 5' RACE reads. This sample carries hundreds of thousands of distinct CDR3 sequences, around 15% of them seen once, and the ten largest clones take about 20%. Sequenced: PBMCs or a T cell subset sorted from them (not recorded which). This receptor was identified in a man between 18 and 29 years old who had mild COVID-19 (a few samples of this study predate the infection). Cell type and time point are not known. The gene calls are TRBV4-3 and TRBJ2-4; the match to TRBD2 covers 15 bases. CDR3 sequence: CASSQGTSGGTENIQYF. CDR3 bases: TGCGCCAGCAGCCAGGGGACTAGCGGGGGGACTGAAAACATTCAGTACTTC.